This T cell receptor beta chain was captured by sequencing in a study of T cell changes during pregnancy in multiple sclerosis. Germline CDR1 reads DFQATT; CDR2 reads SNEGSKA (reference sequence). This CDR3 is built from 11 residues. V lost 3 bases to trimming and J lost 6 bases, with 9 bases between them. The table came from immunoSEQ multiplex PCR; TCRdb's copy has only in-frame clones and leaves some out. The data hold 93,000 or so clones, with around nine tenths observed a single time. The material was peripheral blood, obtained after pregnancy. The receptor comes from a female donor with multiple sclerosis, enrolled in a pregnancy study. The V gene is TRBV20-1, the J gene TRBJ2-7; tentative D call: TRBD2 (5 bases). The CDR3 is CSASAGTEQYF. Here the CDR3 DNA reads TGCAGTGCTAGTGCGGGCACCGAGCAGTACTTC.